The clone carrying this T cell receptor (beta chain) was seen once. As yet, its antigen is unknown. The data were taken from a study of shared clonotypes between healthy human individuals. The CDR3 totals 16 residues. Per the germline V gene, CDR1 is SQVTM and CDR2 is ANQGSEA. The trim removed 3 bases at V and 6 bases at J, leaving 11 bases unmatched. Using immunoSEQ multiplex PCR, the repertoire was profiled, and TCRdb retains in-frame clones only, with some absent. Of 700,000 to 950,000 clones in the sample, approximately 97% were seen once. Naive-designated CD8 cells lacked CD45RO, were positively enriched for CCR7, and omitted terminally differentiated effector memory CD45RA+ cells. Overall study results and limits: The four-donor shared clonotypes exceeded non-shared clonotypes in generation probability, with non-shared ones scoring lower.

This chain connects TRBV29-1 to TRBJ2-3, with 11 bases identical to TRBD2. The receptor's source is a man aged 25-45 years in good health. Source material: naive CD8+ T cells sorted from blood. The CDR3 nucleotides read TGCAGCGTTGATATGACTAGCGGGATAAGTTTGGATACGCAGTATTTT. The encoded protein is CSVDMTSGISLDTQYF.